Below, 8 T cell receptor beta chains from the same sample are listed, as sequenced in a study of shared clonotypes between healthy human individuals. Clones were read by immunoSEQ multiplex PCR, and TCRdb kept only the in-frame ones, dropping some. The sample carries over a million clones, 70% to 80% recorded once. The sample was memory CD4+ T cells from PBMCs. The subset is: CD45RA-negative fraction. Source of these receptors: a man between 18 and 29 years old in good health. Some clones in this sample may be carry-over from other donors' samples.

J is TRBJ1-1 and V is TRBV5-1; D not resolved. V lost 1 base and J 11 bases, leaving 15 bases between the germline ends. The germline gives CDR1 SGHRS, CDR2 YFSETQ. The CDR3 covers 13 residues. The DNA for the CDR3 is TGCGCCAGCAGCTTGATTGGTGAGACCTCGGCTTTCTTT. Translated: CASSLIGETSAFF.

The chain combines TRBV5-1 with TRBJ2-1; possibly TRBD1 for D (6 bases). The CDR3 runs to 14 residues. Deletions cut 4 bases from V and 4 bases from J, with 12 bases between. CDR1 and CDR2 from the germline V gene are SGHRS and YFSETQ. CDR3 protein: CASSPTTGYNEQFF. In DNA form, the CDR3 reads TGCGCCAGCAGCCCGACGACAGGTTACAATGAGCAGTTCTTC.

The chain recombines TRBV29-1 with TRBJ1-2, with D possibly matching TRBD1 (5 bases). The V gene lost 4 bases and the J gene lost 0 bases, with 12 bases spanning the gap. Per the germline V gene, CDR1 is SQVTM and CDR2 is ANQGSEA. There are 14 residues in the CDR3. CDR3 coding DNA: TGCAGCGTTGGCAGGGAGAGTTCTAACTATGGCTACACCTTC. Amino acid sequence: CSVGRESSNYGYTF. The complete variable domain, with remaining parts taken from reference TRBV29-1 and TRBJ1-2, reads SAVISQKPSRDICQRGTSLTIQCQVDSQVTMMFWYRQQPGQSLTLIATANQGSEATYESGFVIDKFPISRPNLTFSTLTVSNMSPEDSSIYLCSVGRESSNYGYTFGSGTRLTVV.

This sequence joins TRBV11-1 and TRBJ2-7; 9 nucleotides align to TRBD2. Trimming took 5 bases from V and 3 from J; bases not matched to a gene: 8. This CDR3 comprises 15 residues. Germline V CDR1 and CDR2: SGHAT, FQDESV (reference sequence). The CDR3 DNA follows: TGTGCCAGCAGCATAAGGACTAGCGAGGACTACGAGCAGTACTTC. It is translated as CASSIRTSEDYEQYF.

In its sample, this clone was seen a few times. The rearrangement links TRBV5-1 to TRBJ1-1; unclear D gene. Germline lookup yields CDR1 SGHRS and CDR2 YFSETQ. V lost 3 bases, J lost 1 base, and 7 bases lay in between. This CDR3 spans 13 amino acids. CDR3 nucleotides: TGCGCCAGCAGCTACGACGGGAACACTGAAGCTTTCTTT. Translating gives CASSYDGNTEAFF.

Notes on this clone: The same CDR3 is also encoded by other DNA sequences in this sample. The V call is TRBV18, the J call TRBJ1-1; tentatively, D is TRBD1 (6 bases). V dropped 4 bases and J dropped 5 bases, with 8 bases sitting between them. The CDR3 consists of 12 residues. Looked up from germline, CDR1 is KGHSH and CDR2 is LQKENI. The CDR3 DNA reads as TGTGCCAGCTCACAGGGGGTAACTGAAGCTTTCTTT. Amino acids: CASSQGVTEAFF.

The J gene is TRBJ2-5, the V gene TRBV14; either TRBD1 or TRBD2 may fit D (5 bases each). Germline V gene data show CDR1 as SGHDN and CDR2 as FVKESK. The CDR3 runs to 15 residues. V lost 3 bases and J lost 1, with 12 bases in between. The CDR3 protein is CASSQGTGPQETQYF. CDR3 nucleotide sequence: TGTGCCAGCAGCCAGGGGACGGGCCCCCAAGAGACCCAGTACTTC.

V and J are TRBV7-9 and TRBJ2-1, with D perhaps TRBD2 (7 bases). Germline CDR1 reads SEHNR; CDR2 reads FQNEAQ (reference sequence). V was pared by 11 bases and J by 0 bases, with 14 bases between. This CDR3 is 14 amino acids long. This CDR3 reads CAAGGQSSYNEQFF. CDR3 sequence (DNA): TGTGCCGCCGGGGGGCAAAGCTCCTACAATGAGCAGTTCTTC. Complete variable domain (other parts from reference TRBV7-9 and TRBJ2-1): DTGVSQNPRHKITKRGQNVTFRCDPISEHNRLYWYRQTLGQGPEFLTYFQNEAQLEKSRLLSDRFSAERPKGSFSTLEIQRTEQGDSAMYLCAAGGQSSYNEQFFGPGTRLTVL.